The rows below give T cell receptor beta chains drawn from one sample of a study of shared clonotypes between healthy human individuals. The method was immunoSEQ multiplex PCR; TCRdb's version includes in-frame clones alone and lacks a portion of them. Of just over 2,000,000 clones listed, roughly 95% are singletons. Material for sequencing was naive CD4+ T cells sorted from blood. The receptors here all came from a man aged 18 to 35 in good health. The CDR3 runs from the conserved cysteine through the conserved F or W. The D gene is left open where the match is weak. Only some rows state a clone size, as once, few, many or a class for expanded clones.

CDR3 length,clone size,D gene,V gene,J gene,CDR3 protein,CDR3 DNA
17,NA,TRBD2,TRBV18,TRBJ2-1,CASSLGTSGGRYNEQFF,TGTGCCAGCTCCCTCGGGACTAGCGGGGGACGTTACAATGAGCAGTTCTTC
15,NA,TRBD1,TRBV27,TRBJ2-2,CASATGQGAVGELFF,TGTGCCAGCGCCACCGGACAGGGGGCGGTCGGGGAGCTGTTTTTT
13,NA,TRBD1,TRBV18,TRBJ2-7,CASSGDRTYEQYF,TGTGCCAGCTCGGGGGACAGGACCTACGAGCAGTACTTC
16,NA,TRBD2,TRBV10-3,TRBJ2-1,CATTAGGEGLRGEQFF,TGTGCCACGACAGCGGGAGGAGAGGGCCTTAGGGGTGAGCAGTTCTTC
13,NA,NA,TRBV7-2,TRBJ2-5,CASSSAQQETQYF,TGTGCCAGCAGTTCGGCGCAGCAAGAGACCCAGTACTTC
13,NA,NA,TRBV18,TRBJ2-1,CASSPNPDSKQFF,TGTGCCAGCTCACCAAATCCGGACAGCAAGCAGTTCTTC
16,NA,NA,TRBV5-4,TRBJ1-6,CASSLGGAGDGSPLHF,TGTGCCAGCAGCTTGGGTGGGGCAGGGGATGGTTCACCCCTCCACTTT
16,NA,NA,TRBV7-2,TRBJ2-3,CASSRVGSSYTDTQYF,TGTGCCAGCAGCCGAGTGGGTAGCAGCTACACAGATACGCAGTATTTT
14,NA,NA,TRBV5-1,TRBJ2-2,CASSLTVNTGELFF,TGCGCCAGCAGCTTGACAGTTAACACCGGGGAGCTGTTTTTT
16,NA,TRBD2,TRBV2,TRBJ2-1,CASKKREGESYNEQFF,TGTGCCAGCAAGAAGCGGGAGGGGGAGTCCTACAATGAGCAGTTCTTC
14,NA,TRBD1,TRBV19,TRBJ2-5,CASSNRGEGETQYF,TGTGCCAGTAGTAACAGGGGGGAAGGGGAGACCCAGTACTTC
14,few,NA,TRBV6-1,TRBJ1-1,CASSEGPAAAEAFF,TGTGCCAGCAGTGAAGGACCCGCGGCAGCTGAAGCTTTCTTT
15,once,NA,TRBV6-1,TRBJ1-4,CASSEGPITNEKLFF,TGTGCCAGCAGTGAAGGGCCGATCACCAATGAAAAACTGTTTTTT
15,NA,NA,TRBV25-1,TRBJ1-4,CASSEPRLLDEKLFF,TGTGCCAGCAGTGAGCCGAGACTTCTCGATGAAAAACTGTTTTTT
15,NA,TRBD1,TRBV7-9,TRBJ2-5,CASSTGTGYQETQYF,TGTGCCAGCAGCACCGGGACAGGGTACCAAGAGACCCAGTACTTC
15,NA,TRBD2,TRBV19,TRBJ2-3,CASILSGRASDTQYF,TGTGCCAGTATCCTTAGCGGGAGGGCCTCAGATACGCAGTATTTT
13,NA,NA,TRBV10-3,TRBJ1-1,CAISESGQNEAFF,TGTGCCATCAGTGAGTCCGGGCAGAATGAAGCTTTCTTT
16,NA,TRBD2,TRBV15,TRBJ2-3,CATSRDLAGVADTQYF,TGTGCCACCAGCAGAGATCTAGCGGGAGTCGCAGATACGCAGTATTTT
14,NA,TRBD1,TRBV6-6,TRBJ1-5,CASMGTDSNQPQHF,TGTGCCAGCATGGGGACAGACAGCAATCAGCCCCAGCATTTT
15,NA,NA,TRBV2,TRBJ2-5,CASSEGGTGGETQYF,TGTGCCAGCAGTGAGGGCGGGACGGGTGGAGAGACCCAGTACTTC
11,NA,NA,TRBV30,TRBJ2-1,CAWSRGNEQFF,TGTGCCTGGAGTCGAGGCAATGAGCAGTTCTTC
16,NA,NA,TRBV11-2,TRBJ1-2,CASSLVSPTGNYGYTF,TGTGCCAGCAGCTTAGTCTCTCCTACAGGGAACTATGGCTACACCTTC
12,NA,NA,TRBV5-1,TRBJ2-5,CASRGEAETQYF,TGCGCCAGCCGCGGGGAGGCAGAGACCCAGTACTTC
11,NA,NA,TRBV20-1,TRBJ1-3,CSTEFGNTIYF,TGCAGTACAGAATTTGGAAACACCATATATTTT
12,NA,TRBD1,TRBV10-3,TRBJ2-5,CAILDRTETQYF,TGTGCCATCCTGGACAGGACAGAGACCCAGTACTTC
13,NA,NA,TRBV19,TRBJ1-1,CASLSLGSTEAFF,TGTGCCAGTCTTTCTCTGGGGAGCACTGAAGCTTTCTTT
14,NA,NA,TRBV11-2,TRBJ2-7,CASSLEPGSYEQYF,TGTGCCAGCAGCTTAGAACCTGGATCCTACGAGCAGTACTTC
15,NA,TRBD2,TRBV12-5,TRBJ2-1,CASGSGLAGGNEQFF,TGTGCTAGTGGTTCGGGACTAGCGGGGGGCAATGAGCAGTTCTTC
13,NA,NA,TRBV5-1,TRBJ1-1,CASSETENTEAFF,TGCGCCAGCAGCGAGACAGAGAACACTGAAGCTTTCTTT
15,NA,NA,TRBV27,TRBJ1-5,CASSLTGTGPLPQHF,TGTGCCAGCAGCTTAACGGGGACGGGCCCGCTTCCCCAGCATTTT
15,NA,TRBD1,TRBV11-2,TRBJ2-1,CASSPSDRDYNEQFF,TGTGCCAGCAGTCCCTCGGACAGGGACTACAATGAGCAGTTCTTC
15,NA,TRBD1,TRBV10-3,TRBJ2-7,CAISEWTGGGYEQYF,TGTGCCATCAGTGAGTGGACAGGGGGGGGCTACGAGCAGTACTTC
14,NA,NA,TRBV6-1,TRBJ2-3,CASSTRTFTDTQYF,TGTGCCAGCAGTACCCGGACTTTCACAGATACGCAGTATTTT
17,NA,TRBD1,TRBV30,TRBJ1-3,CAWSWGGQVSSGNTIYF,TGTGCCTGGAGTTGGGGGGGACAGGTTTCCTCTGGAAACACCATATATTTT
16,NA,NA,TRBV7-2,TRBJ1-4,CASSPTAQLTNEKLFF,TGTGCCAGCAGTCCCACTGCACAGTTAACTAATGAAAAACTGTTTTTT
14,NA,NA,TRBV6-1,TRBJ2-3,CASGRIAGTDTQYF,TGTGCCAGCGGGAGGATTGCGGGCACAGATACGCAGTATTTT
14,NA,NA,TRBV5-1,TRBJ2-5,CASPGATGVETQYF,TGCGCCAGCCCCGGGGCAACGGGAGTTGAGACCCAGTACTTC
16,NA,NA,TRBV4-3,TRBJ2-2,CASSQVPGTVTGELFF,TGCGCCAGCAGCCAAGTGCCAGGGACGGTTACCGGGGAGCTGTTTTTT
13,NA,NA,TRBV25-1,TRBJ1-2,CASPGPVIYGYTF,TGTGCCAGCCCCGGACCTGTAATATATGGCTACACCTTC
16,NA,NA,TRBV7-9,TRBJ1-1,CASSLGGTGLATEAFF,TGTGCCAGCAGCTTAGGAGGCACAGGCCTGGCCACTGAAGCTTTCTTT
14,NA,TRBD2,TRBV6-5,TRBJ2-7,CASSRLAGGGEQYF,TGTGCCAGCAGTCGACTAGCGGGAGGTGGTGAGCAGTACTTC
14,few,TRBD1,TRBV28,TRBJ1-5,CASSRDRGNQPQHF,TGTGCCAGCAGTCGTGACAGGGGCAATCAGCCCCAGCATTTT
15,NA,NA,TRBV9,TRBJ2-5,CASSVEGGYQETQYF,TGTGCCAGCAGCGTAGAAGGGGGGTACCAAGAGACCCAGTACTTC
16,NA,TRBD1,TRBV28,TRBJ1-2,CASSLNTGAGRHGYTF,TGTGCCAGCAGTTTAAACACAGGGGCGGGGCGCCACGGCTACACCTTC
15,NA,TRBD1,TRBV2,TRBJ2-5,CASRPRDRGRETQYF,TGTGCCAGCAGGCCCCGGGACAGGGGGCGAGAGACCCAGTACTTC
16,NA,NA,TRBV30,TRBJ1-1,CAWSVSRTGRNTEAFF,TGTGCCTGGAGTGTATCCCGGACGGGAAGGAACACTGAAGCTTTCTTT
11,NA,NA,TRBV2,TRBJ2-3,CASSEIDTQYF,TGTGCCAGCAGTGAAATAGATACGCAGTATTTT
15,NA,NA,TRBV5-1,TRBJ2-2,CASSLDGTYGGELFF,TGCGCCAGCAGCCTCGACGGGACGTACGGCGGGGAGCTGTTTTTT
12,NA,NA,TRBV10-3,TRBJ2-7,CAISGDRYEQYF,TGTGCCATCAGTGGGGATCGCTACGAGCAGTACTTC
15,NA,TRBD1,TRBV7-2,TRBJ1-2,CASSLGAQGNYGYTF,TGTGCCAGCAGCTTAGGGGCACAGGGGAACTATGGCTACACCTTC
16,NA,TRBD1,TRBV7-6,TRBJ1-6,CASGITGGAGNSPLHF,TGTGCCAGCGGGATAACAGGGGGCGCGGGTAATTCACCCCTCCACTTT
15,once,TRBD1,TRBV6-5,TRBJ2-7,CASSYTLDRDYEQYF,TGTGCCAGCAGTTACACTTTGGACAGGGACTACGAGCAGTACTTC
17,NA,NA,TRBV18,TRBJ1-2,CASSPFLGERDSYGYTF,TGTGCCAGCTCACCATTTTTGGGGGAGAGGGATTCCTATGGCTACACCTTC
15,NA,NA,TRBV7-3,TRBJ2-7,CASSLGHPSIYEQYF,TGTGCCAGCAGCCTCGGACACCCGTCGATCTACGAGCAGTACTTC
13,NA,NA,TRBV5-1,TRBJ1-4,CASSLNLDQKLFF,TGCGCCAGCAGCTTGAATCTAGACCAAAAACTGTTTTTT
21,NA,NA,TRBV28,TRBJ2-7,CASAPSLMAWTNYPSSYEQYF,TGTGCCAGCGCCCCGAGTTTGATGGCTTGGACCAACTACCCAAGCTCCTACGAGCAGTACTTC
17,NA,NA,TRBV5-4,TRBJ2-2,CASSYVIWQGGTGELFF,TGTGCCAGCAGCTACGTGATTTGGCAGGGCGGCACCGGGGAGCTGTTTTTT